The next 9 T cell receptor beta chains were all read from a single sample in a study of blood T cell repertoires in COVID-19 (dated by TCRdb to 2019 to 2021). The library came from the immunoSEQ multiplex PCR assay. What TCRdb holds here is the immuneACCESS table cut down to in-frame rearrangements. Part of the clones is not present; checked against another copy, under half of the missing clones reflect an unresolved V gene, and the others are unexplained. A total of about 59,000 clones appear in this sample, around 67% of them only once. The ten largest clones take up around 18% of the sample. The source material was peripheral blood. Receptors originate from a woman between 50 and 59 years old with active or convalescent COVID-19.

The V gene is TRBV11-3, the J gene TRBJ2-3; 11 bases match TRBD2. Losses at the gene ends were 5 bases for V and 9 bases for J; bases not matched to a gene: 7. The CDR3 totals 14 residues. CDR1 and CDR2 (germline): SGHNT, YENEEA. CDR3 coding DNA: TGTGCCAGCAGCGCCGGGACTAGCGGACCCACGCAGTATTTT. Translating it yields CASSAGTSGPTQYF.

This CDR3 is CASSPQGVSYEQYF. CDR3 nucleotide sequence: TGTGCCAGTAGTCCCCAGGGTGTTTCCTACGAGCAGTACTTC. The rearrangement uses TRBV19 and TRBJ2-7; weak D call: TRBD1 (5 bases). Germline V gene sequence: CDR1 LNHDA, CDR2 SQIVND (reference sequence). The CDR3 is 14 amino acids. V was pared by 5 bases and J by 1 base, with 12 bases between.

This rearrangement joins TRBV24-1 to TRBJ2-4; 8 bases map to TRBD2. CDR3 length: 18 amino acids. After removal of 1 base from V and 4 bases from J, the junction contained 11 bases not matched to a gene. Germline values: CDR1 KGHDR, CDR2 SFDVKD. DNA for the CDR3: TGTGCCACCAGTGATTTCGACCCTAAACTAGCGGAAAAAAACATTCAGTACTTC. This encodes CATSDFDPKLAEKNIQYF.

This clone appeared once. V and J are TRBV30 and TRBJ2-7, with D possibly being TRBD1 (5 bases). V lost 2 bases and J lost 0, with 8 bases in between. The CDR3 consists of 13 residues. CDR1 GTSNPN and CDR2 SVGIG come from the germline V gene (reference sequence). The CDR3 bases are TGTGCCTGGAGTCAGGGAAACTCCTACGAGCAGTACTTC. Protein sequence: CAWSQGNSYEQYF.

This clone was counted ten times or more. This sequence joins TRBV7-9 and TRBJ1-2; D remains unclear. The CDR3 consists of 13 residues. The germline CDR1 and CDR2 sequences are SEHNR and FQNEAQ (reference sequence). V lost 2 bases and J 5 bases, leaving 9 bases between the germline ends. The chain's CDR3 is CASSLPPSYGYTF. Written as DNA, the CDR3 is TGTGCCAGCAGCTTACCCCCCAGTTATGGCTACACCTTC.

This clone has just a few counts. This sequence joins TRBV27 and TRBJ2-7; 10 nucleotides agree with TRBD2. The germline V gene encodes CDR1 MNHEY and CDR2 SMNVEV (reference sequence). Trimming at V came to 8 bases and at J to 2 bases, leaving 6 bases not matched to a gene. The CDR3 length is 14 residues. Here the CDR3 DNA reads TGTGCCAGCTCTGCGCTAGCGGGGGCCTACGAGCAGTACTTC. Translation: CASSALAGAYEQYF.

This clone appeared a few times. The rearrangement links TRBV21-1 to TRBJ2-1; the DNA was not used to check the table's D call, TRBD2. TRBV21-1 is tagged as a pseudogene. This CDR3 is built from 15 residues. The CDR3 sequence is CASIPGTSATNEQFF. The DNA for the CDR3 is TGTGCCAGCATTCCCGGGACTAGCGCCACCAATGAGCAGTTCTTC.

The rearrangement uses TRBV2 and TRBJ2-1, with D perhaps matching TRBD2 (5 bases). Germline V gives CDR1 SNHLY, CDR2 FYNNEI. With 0 bases removed from V and 9 bases from J, the gap between germline ends came to 18 bases. There are 16 residues in the CDR3. The CDR3 here is CASSEARFGGWGEQFF. The CDR3 nucleotides read TGTGCCAGCAGTGAAGCGCGGTTCGGAGGCTGGGGTGAGCAGTTCTTC.

The gene calls are TRBV19 and TRBJ1-5; no clear D. The CDR3 contains 13 residues. Germline V gives CDR1 LNHDA, CDR2 SQIVND (reference sequence). V lost 10 bases, J lost 2 bases, and 12 bases lay in between. CDR3 region: CATTPGGNQPQHF. The CDR3 DNA is TGTGCCACCACACCAGGTGGCAATCAGCCCCAGCATTTT.